This passage covers 8 T cell receptor beta chains from one sample sequenced in a study of a mutant IDH1 vaccine in newly diagnosed glioma. Sequencing used immunoSEQ multiplex PCR; TCRdb keeps in-frame clones, though not all of them. This sample has some 64,000 clones, with approximately 84% found just once. This sample's time point: week 11, during vaccination. What each vaccine dose contained was 300 ug of mutant IDH1 20-mer peptide, accompanied by topical imiquimod. No antigen is known for these receptors. The sequenced sample was PBMCs, obtained from a glioma patient whose treatment included an IDH1 peptide vaccine. The origin of the receptors is a woman in her fifties or sixties with glioma.

The table lists this clone with a few counts. CDR3 DNA sequence: TGTGCCACCAGCAGAGACCGACAGGACACTGAAGCTTTCTTT. The encoded protein is CATSRDRQDTEAFF. The J gene is TRBJ1-1, the V gene TRBV15; a weak D match, TRBD1 (6 bases). The CDR3 is 14 residues long. V was clipped by 0 bases and J by 3 bases, with 8 bases between them. Germline V CDR1 and CDR2: LNHNV, YYDKDF (reference sequence).

CDR3 bases: TGTGCCAGTACCCCTAACAGGGCTCCGCACGAGCAGTACTTC. It translates to CASTPNRAPHEQYF. V is TRBV19 and J is TRBJ2-7, with D maybe TRBD1 (6 bases). This CDR3 spans 14 amino acids. From germline, CDR1 is LNHDA and CDR2 SQIVND (reference sequence). Trimming took off 7 bases at V and 5 bases at J, with 18 bases between the two ends.

This chain joins TRBV9 and TRBJ2-1; D may be TRBD1 (6 bases). In germline, CDR1 is SGDLS, CDR2 YYNGEE. The ends were cut back, 3 bases at V and 7 bases at J, with 11 bases in the middle. This CDR3 has 13 residues. This chain's CDR3 is CASSAGHPNEQFF. For the CDR3, the DNA is TGTGCCAGCAGCGCGGGACATCCGAATGAGCAGTTCTTC.

This clone was observed a handful of times. This sequence joins TRBV2 and TRBJ1-1; the D is unclear. Germline CDR1 is SNHLY and CDR2 is FYNNEI. Trimming removed 3 bases at V and 3 bases at J, with 8 bases between. The length of the CDR3 is 13 residues. CDR3 loop: CASSEGRYTEAFF. CDR3 in DNA: TGTGCCAGCAGTGAGGGCCGGTACACTGAAGCTTTCTTT.

As regards this clone: Germline is not matched at one junction end, which may reflect a read error. The chain uses TRBV6-5 and TRBJ1-1, with D perhaps matching TRBD1 (5 bases). CDR3 length equals 15 residues. Germline values: CDR1 MNHEY, CDR2 SVGAGI. The CDR3 DNA follows: TGTGCCAGCACTTACAGGTGGGGGAGTAACACTGAAGCTTTCTTT. It encodes CASTYRWGSNTEAFF.

This rearrangement joins TRBV6-1 to TRBJ1-4; D call uncertain. Germline V CDR1 and CDR2: MNHNS, SASEGT. The CDR3 is 16 residues long. Trimming left V 1 base short and J 0 bases short, with 9 bases between. CDR3 loop: CASSEGAGTTNEKLFF. The CDR3, as DNA: TGTGCCAGCAGTGAAGGGGCCGGTACAACTAATGAAAAACTGTTTTTT.

The rearrangement joins TRBV9 to TRBJ2-7; no reliable D call. CDR3 length: 14 amino acids. Germline loops: CDR1 SGDLS, CDR2 YYNGEE. With 0 bases removed from V and 6 bases from J, the gap between germline ends came to 13 bases. CDR3 sequence: CASSVESAPGEQYF. The CDR3 region has the DNA TGTGCCAGCAGCGTAGAAAGTGCCCCGGGCGAGCAGTACTTC.

This clone showed up just once. V usage is TRBV5-1 and J usage is TRBJ1-4; maybe TRBD1 (5 bases). Germline V gene sequence: CDR1 SGHRS, CDR2 YFSETQ. The CDR3 spans 15 residues. The ends were cut back, 0 bases at V and 6 bases at J, with 12 bases in the middle. The CDR3 DNA sequence: TGCGCCAGCAGCTTGGAGGGGCGGAGAGATGAAAAACTGTTTTTT. Translated: CASSLEGRRDEKLFF.